The 31 T cell receptor beta chains presented below share a single source sample, sequenced in a study of blood T cell repertoires in COVID-19. Data came from immunoSEQ multiplex PCR; TCRdb stores just in-frame clones and leaves some out. The sample consists of around 370,000 clones, around nine tenths of them appearing once. Sequencing was performed on peripheral blood. The receptors come from a woman between 70 and 85 years old with COVID-19, enrolled during active disease.

This chain uses TRBV6-5 with TRBJ1-1, with 8 bases aligning to TRBD1. The CDR3 loop spans 13 amino acids. From germline, CDR1 is MNHEY and CDR2 SVGAGI. The V gene end was trimmed by 8 bases and the J gene end by 3 bases; junction bases not matched to a gene: 5. CDR3: CASRDRGYTEAFF. The CDR3 DNA sequence: TGTGCCAGCCGCGACAGGGGCTACACTGAAGCTTTCTTT.

The sample holds one count of this clone. The V and J genes are TRBV24-1 and TRBJ1-5; 10 positions agree with TRBD1. V gave up 3 bases and J gave up 6 bases; unmatched junction bases: 7. The CDR3 has 16 amino acids. Germline V lookup: CDR1 KGHDR, CDR2 SFDVKD. The CDR3 reads CATSDSDRGHVQPQHF. The CDR3 DNA reads as TGTGCCACCAGTGATAGCGACAGGGGGCATGTTCAGCCCCAGCATTTT.

This chain links TRBV2 with TRBJ1-1; D ambiguous. The CDR3 loop spans 16 amino acids. V dropped 0 bases and J dropped 5 bases, with 16 bases sitting between them. The germline CDR1 and CDR2 sequences are SNHLY and FYNNEI. CDR3 sequence (DNA): TGTGCCAGCAGTGAAGCGCTTCCCCGGGGTGGGACTGAAGCTTTCTTT. Translation gives CASSEALPRGGTEAFF.

V is TRBV2 and J is TRBJ1-3; D is uncertain. The V gene lost 7 bases and the J gene lost 2 bases, with 15 bases spanning the gap. Germline CDR1 is SNHLY and CDR2 is FYNNEI. CDR3 length: 15 amino acids. CDR3 in amino acids: CASKSDGKAGNTIYF. The CDR3 DNA sequence: TGTGCCAGCAAATCGGACGGGAAAGCTGGAAACACCATATATTTT.

V usage is TRBV5-4 and J usage is TRBJ2-2; maybe TRBD2 (6 bases). The CDR3 loop spans 14 amino acids. V was clipped by 4 bases and J by 5 bases, with 12 bases between them. Germline CDR1 is SGHNT and CDR2 is YYREEE (reference sequence). The CDR3 region has the DNA TGTGCCAGCAGCGCTGGGGCGGGAACCGGGGAGCTGTTTTTT. Amino acid sequence: CASSAGAGTGELFF.

The chain links TRBV6-6 to TRBJ1-3; D gene ambiguous. The length of the CDR3 is 15 residues. Germline CDR1 MNHNY, CDR2 SVGAGI (reference sequence). Trimming removed 5 bases from V and 4 bases from J, with 15 bases in between. The CDR3 region is CASSAEGSGGNTIYF. The CDR3 bases are TGTGCCAGCAGTGCCGAGGGTTCGGGGGGAAACACCATATATTTT.

The chain employs TRBV5-4 and TRBJ1-6, with D possibly matching TRBD1 (6 bases). V lost 0 bases to trimming and J lost 10 bases, with 17 bases between them. Germline V gene sequence: CDR1 SGHNT, CDR2 YYREEE (reference sequence). This CDR3 is 16 amino acids long. Here the CDR3 reads CASSLAQGQSGSPLHF. For the CDR3, the DNA is TGTGCCAGCAGCTTGGCCCAGGGACAATCGGGATCACCCCTCCACTTT.

The rearrangement links TRBV7-2 to TRBJ2-1; D might be TRBD2 (6 bases). Between the trimmed V and J ends, which lost 5 bases and 6 bases, there was a span of 14 bases. The CDR3 covers 14 residues. Germline CDR1 is SGHTA and CDR2 is FQGNSA. The CDR3: CASSPAEGSNEQFF. CDR3 DNA: TGTGCCAGCAGCCCCGCGGAGGGATCCAATGAGCAGTTCTTC.

The chain has TRBV13 and TRBJ2-7, with D possibly matching TRBD2 (6 bases). This CDR3 is 15 amino acids long. Trimming shortened V by 3 bases and J by 9 bases, and 21 bases separated the two germline ends. CDR1 is PRHDT and CDR2 is FYEKMQ in the germline V gene (reference sequence). This chain's CDR3 is CASSFSEGSGSGQYF. The CDR3 coding sequence is TGTGCCAGCAGCTTCTCGGAGGGATCAGGTAGCGGGCAGTACTTC.

The chain couples TRBV30 to TRBJ1-5; possible D gene TRBD1, 5 bases. Germline CDR1 is GTSNPN and CDR2 is SVGIG (reference sequence). The length of the CDR3 is 13 residues. V lost 4 bases and J lost 2, with 9 bases in between. The CDR3 DNA reads TGTGCCTGGACGGGGGGGGGCAATCAGCCCCAGCATTTT. Translating gives CAWTGGGNQPQHF.

The rearrangement uses TRBV4-3 and TRBJ1-2, with a weak D call TRBD1 (5 bases). The germline V gene encodes CDR1 LGHNA and CDR2 YSLEER. V gave up 4 bases and J gave up 8 bases, with 17 bases separating them. CDR3 length: 14 amino acids. CDR3 amino acids: CASSPLGGMEGYTF. The CDR3 DNA reads as TGCGCCAGCAGCCCCCTCGGGGGGATGGAGGGCTACACCTTC.

This clone was counted between two and nine times. This specimen includes other DNA sequences encoding the same CDR3. The rearrangement links TRBV29-1 to TRBJ1-1; unclear D gene. The CDR3 extends over 11 amino acids. CDR1 is SQVTM and CDR2 is ANQGSEA in the germline V gene. V was shortened by 2 bases and J by 2 bases, with 3 bases between the two germline ends. This chain's CDR3 is CSVETNTEAFF. The CDR3 region has the DNA TGCAGCGTTGAAACTAACACTGAAGCTTTCTTT.

The V gene is TRBV10-2, the J gene TRBJ2-3, with TRBD2 identical over 9 bases. Germline-derived CDR1 and CDR2 are WSHSY and SAAADI. Germline trimming cut 4 bases from V and 0 bases from J; bases unmatched to any gene: 5. This CDR3 contains 16 residues. CDR3: CASSGWRGGSTDTQYF. The DNA for the CDR3 is TGCGCCAGCAGTGGATGGCGGGGGGGGAGCACAGATACGCAGTATTTT.

V is TRBV19 and J is TRBJ1-4; 7 positions match TRBD1. Trimming at V came to 8 bases and at J to 7 bases, leaving 7 bases not matched to a gene. This CDR3 comprises 13 residues. Germline CDR1 and CDR2: LNHDA and SQIVND (reference sequence). Here the CDR3 reads CASGTDRVEKLFF. CDR3 coding DNA: TGTGCCAGTGGAACCGACAGGGTTGAAAAACTGTTTTTT.

The rearrangement joins TRBV4-1 to TRBJ1-2, with 8 nucleotides matching TRBD1. The V segment lost 4 bases and the J segment 1 base; nucleotides outside the gene matches: 2. CDR1 is MGHRA and CDR2 is YSYEKL in the germline V gene. The CDR3 extends over 14 amino acids. The CDR3 protein is CASSLGQGNYGYTF. The CDR3 bases are TGCGCCAGCAGCCTCGGACAGGGTAACTATGGCTACACCTTC.

This clone has just one count. The V call is TRBV20-1, the J call TRBJ1-5; unclear D gene. V lost 3 bases and J 3 bases, leaving 15 bases between the germline ends. The CDR3 loop spans 15 amino acids. Per germline, CDR1 DFQATT and CDR2 SNEGSKA (reference sequence). The CDR3, as DNA: TGCAGTGCTAGTAAGGGTGAGGGCCTCAATCAGCCCCAGCATTTT. This translates into CSASKGEGLNQPQHF.

This CDR3 is CASKPGGDNTDTQYF. DNA for the CDR3: TGTGCCAGCAAACCGGGTGGTGATAACACAGATACGCAGTATTTT. The rearrangement uses TRBV6-6 and TRBJ2-3; no definite D call. CDR3 length equals 15 residues. CDR1 is MNHNY and CDR2 is SVGAGI in the germline V gene (reference sequence). V lost 7 bases and J 2 bases, leaving 16 bases between the germline ends.

For the CDR3, the DNA is TGTGCCAGCAGCCCTCGGACTAGCGGGGGAACGTACGAGCAGTACTTC. Translating it yields CASSPRTSGGTYEQYF. The chain links TRBV7-8 to TRBJ2-7; 13 bases line up with TRBD2. CDR1 is SGHVS and CDR2 is FQNEAQ in the germline V gene. This CDR3 contains 16 residues. V shed 5 bases, J shed 4 bases, and the junction held 8 bases outside the gene matches.

The chain is built from TRBV2 and TRBJ2-1; D is perhaps TRBD1 (5 bases). Germline V gives CDR1 SNHLY, CDR2 FYNNEI. This CDR3 is built from 15 residues. V was cut by 4 bases and J by 3 bases, with 13 bases left in between. The CDR3 DNA reads TGTGCCAGCAGTGCGAAGGGGTCCGGCTACAATGAGCAGTTCTTC. Translation gives CASSAKGSGYNEQFF.

V gene TRBV19 combines with J gene TRBJ1-5; a weak D match, TRBD1 (5 bases). The V and J ends lost 1 base and 7 bases respectively, with 14 bases between them. Germline CDR1 and CDR2: LNHDA and SQIVND (reference sequence). This CDR3 contains 15 residues. The CDR3 DNA is TGTGCCAGTAGTATAGGATCAGGGTGGTGGCAGCCCCAGCATTTT. It encodes CASSIGSGWWQPQHF.

V is TRBV9 and J is TRBJ2-7; 8 bases line up with TRBD1. The germline gives CDR1 SGDLS, CDR2 YYNGEE. CDR3 size: 16 residues. The trim removed 4 bases at V and 2 bases at J, leaving 11 bases unmatched. CDR3 residues: CASSLSPGQATYEQYF. In DNA, the CDR3 is TGTGCCAGCAGCTTATCACCGGGACAGGCCACCTACGAGCAGTACTTC.

J is TRBJ2-7 and V is TRBV5-4; the D is unclear. Germline CDR1 and CDR2: SGHNT and YYREEE (reference sequence). Trimming stripped 4 bases from V and 7 bases from J, with 9 bases between. This CDR3 comprises 11 residues. The CDR3 loop reads CASSSSREQYF. The CDR3 nucleotides read TGTGCCAGCAGCAGTAGTCGGGAGCAGTACTTC.

J is TRBJ2-1 and V is TRBV5-8; tentative D call: TRBD2 (5 bases). Trimming pared 1 base from V and 8 bases from J, leaving 13 bases between. CDR3 length: 14 residues. Per the germline V gene, CDR1 is SGHTS and CDR2 is YDEGEE. The CDR3 coding sequence is TGTGCCAGCAGCTTGTTTCGGGGATTGGATGAGCAGTTCTTC. This encodes CASSLFRGLDEQFF.

This sequence joins TRBV5-8 and TRBJ2-5; 9 bases align to TRBD2. CDR3 length: 12 amino acids. Germline V CDR1 and CDR2: SGHTS, YDEGEE. V shed 8 bases and J 5 bases; nucleotides not matched to a gene: 4. The CDR3 region is CASSGLAETQYF. CDR3 sequence (DNA): TGTGCCAGTAGCGGACTAGCGGAGACCCAGTACTTC.

As regards this clone: Other nucleotide sequences in the sample specify the same CDR3. This sequence joins TRBV7-2 and TRBJ2-7, with D hard to call. The CDR3 consists of 13 residues. Germline-derived CDR1 and CDR2 are SGHTA and FQGNSA. Trimming cost V 0 bases and J 1 base, with 4 bases left between them. This CDR3 is CASSLAVSYEQYF. The CDR3, as DNA: TGTGCCAGCAGCTTAGCTGTATCCTACGAGCAGTACTTC.

The chain's CDR3 is CASSLVKGGTGNTIYF. The CDR3 DNA is TGTGCCAGCAGCTTGGTGAAGGGGGGGACTGGAAACACCATATATTTT. The chain uses TRBV5-4 and TRBJ1-3; tentatively, D is TRBD1 (6 bases). Germline CDR1 is SGHNT and CDR2 is YYREEE (reference sequence). There are 16 residues in the CDR3. Trimming pared 0 bases from V and 2 bases from J, leaving 12 bases between.

CDR3 DNA: TGTGCCAGCAGCCTCGGGACTAGCGGGATAAGCTCCTACAATGAGCAGTTCTTC. Its translation: CASSLGTSGISSYNEQFF. The chain recombines TRBV7-9 with TRBJ2-1; 13 bases align to TRBD2. The CDR3 runs 18 residues. V shed 5 bases and J 0 bases; nucleotides not matched to a gene: 7. Germline CDR1 reads SEHNR; CDR2 reads FQNEAQ (reference sequence).

This clone was picked up a small number of times. V usage is TRBV14 and J usage is TRBJ2-7; 11 bases align to TRBD1. The CDR3 runs to 16 residues. J was trimmed by 6 bases and V by 4 bases; bases with no gene match: 11. Germline values: CDR1 SGHDN, CDR2 FVKESK. The CDR3 DNA reads as TGTGCCAGCAGCCTACTGGGACAGGGGGGTCCGGGCGAGCAGTACTTC. Amino acid sequence: CASSLLGQGGPGEQYF. Together with reference TRBV14 and TRBJ2-7, the CDR3 gives the full variable domain: EAGVTQFPSHSVIEKGQTVTLRCDPISGHDNLYWYRRVMGKEIKFLLHFVKESKQDESGMPNNRFLAERTGGTYSTLKVQPAELEDSGVYFCASSLLGQGGPGEQYFGPGTRLTVT.

This rearrangement joins TRBV27 to TRBJ2-3; no reliable D call. Trimming cost V 3 bases and J 10 bases, with 14 bases left between them. Per the germline V gene, CDR1 is MNHEY and CDR2 is SMNVEV (reference sequence). This CDR3 region has 13 residues. The CDR3 region has the DNA TGTGCCAGCAGTTTCCCACTAAGTCGGTCGCAGTATTTT. Its protein is CASSFPLSRSQYF.

This clone was seen a few times. The chain has TRBV2 and TRBJ1-5; weak D call: TRBD1 (6 bases). Trimming stripped 5 bases from V and 5 bases from J, with 13 bases between. CDR1 is SNHLY, CDR2 FYNNEI, per germline. This CDR3 has 14 amino acids. CDR3 region: CASSIRGGDQPQHF. The CDR3 region has the DNA TGTGCCAGCAGTATCCGAGGGGGTGATCAGCCCCAGCATTTT.

As to this clone: Other DNA sequences within the sample encode an identical CDR3. The rearrangement links TRBV9 to TRBJ1-2; D is possibly TRBD1 (5 bases). The germline gives CDR1 SGDLS, CDR2 YYNGEE. The V end lost 0 bases, the J end lost 3 bases, and 9 bases lay between the germline ends. This CDR3 is built from 14 residues. The CDR3 loop is CASSVGQGDYGYTF. For the CDR3, the DNA is TGTGCCAGCAGCGTAGGCCAGGGTGACTATGGCTACACCTTC. Looking up the rest from reference TRBV9 and TRBJ1-2 gives the full variable domain: DSGVTQTPKHLITATGQRVTLRCSPRSGDLSVYWYQQSLDQGLQFLIQYYNGEERAKGNILERFSAQQFPDLHSELNLSSLELGDSALYFCASSVGQGDYGYTFGSGTRLTVV.